This T cell receptor (beta chain) is from a study of cytomegalovirus exposure and HLA in healthy donors. The PCR employed 60 Vbeta primers together with 13 Jbeta primers. Sequenced by immunoSEQ multiplex PCR; TCRdb stores in-frame clones only, minus some. The data hold about 120,000 clones, with over 60% observed a single time. V trimming: 4 bases; J trimming: 5 bases; junction bases outside the gene matches: 7. The CDR3 contains 15 residues. Germline V CDR1 and CDR2: SGHAT, FQDESV (reference sequence). Broader study findings: A previous analysis found most TCR beta V segments productive roughly 87% or roughly 30% of the time.

As to this clone: What it recognizes is unknown.

The specimen sequenced was PBMCs. The clonotype comes from a man aged 18 to 30 in good health and CMV-seronegative. This chain connects TRBV11-1 to TRBJ2-7, with 11 positions matching TRBD1. CDR3 DNA sequence: TGTGCCAGCAGCTCCGCCTGGACAGGGGGCGACGAGCAGTACTTC. Translation: CASSSAWTGGDEQYF.